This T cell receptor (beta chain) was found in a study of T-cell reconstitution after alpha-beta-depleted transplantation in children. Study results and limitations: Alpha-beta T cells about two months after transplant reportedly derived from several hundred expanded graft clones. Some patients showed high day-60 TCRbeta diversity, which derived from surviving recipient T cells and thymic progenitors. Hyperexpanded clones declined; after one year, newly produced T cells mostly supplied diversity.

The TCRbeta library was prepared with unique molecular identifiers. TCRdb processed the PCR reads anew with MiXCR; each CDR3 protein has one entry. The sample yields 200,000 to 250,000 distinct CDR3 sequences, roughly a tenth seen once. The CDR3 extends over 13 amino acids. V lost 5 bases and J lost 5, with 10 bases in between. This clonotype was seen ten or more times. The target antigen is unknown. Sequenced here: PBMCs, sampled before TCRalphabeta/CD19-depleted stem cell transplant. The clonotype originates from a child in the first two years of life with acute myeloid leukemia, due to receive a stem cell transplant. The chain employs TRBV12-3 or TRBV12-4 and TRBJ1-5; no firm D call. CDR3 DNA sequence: TGTGCCAGCAGTGCAGAGCGGGATCAGCCCCAGCATTTT. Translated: CASSAERDQPQHF.